The following is a T cell receptor beta chain sequence with its context. TCR beta VDJ and CDR3 profiling used genomic DNA as template. TCRdb fed the reads into MiXCR, producing one record per CDR3 protein. The sample lists some 170,000 distinct CDR3 sequences; under 55% were seen once. This specimen belongs to a study of CD8+CD57+ T cells in acquired aplastic anemia. CD8+CD57+ cell expansion, shown by flow cytometry, had occurred in the patients selected for sequencing. V was clipped by 2 bases and J by 2 bases, with 10 bases between them. This CDR3 contains 14 residues. Germline V gives CDR1 SGHTA, CDR2 FQGNSA.

The sample taken for sequencing was sorted CD4+, CD8+, or CD8+CD57+ T cells (not recorded which) from PBMCs. The receptor was isolated from a human donor with aplastic anemia. The genes are TRBV7-2 and TRBJ2-7; possible D gene TRBD1, 5 bases. CDR3 region: CASSLIQGTYEQYF. The CDR3 coding sequence is TGTGCCAGCAGCTTAATTCAGGGCACCTACGAGCAGTACTTC.